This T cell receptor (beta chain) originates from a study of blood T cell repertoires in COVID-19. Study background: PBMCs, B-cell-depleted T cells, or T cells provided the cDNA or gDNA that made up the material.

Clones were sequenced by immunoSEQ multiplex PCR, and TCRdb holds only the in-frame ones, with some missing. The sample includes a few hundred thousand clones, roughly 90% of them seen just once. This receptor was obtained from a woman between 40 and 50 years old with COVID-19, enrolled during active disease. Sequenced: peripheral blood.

The CDR3 here is CSVEAVRLADTQYF. The CDR3, as DNA: TGCAGCGTTGAAGCTGTGCGGCTGGCAGATACGCAGTATTTT. The chain carries TRBV29-1 and TRBJ2-3; D remains ambiguous. CDR3 length: 14 amino acids. The ends were cut back, 1 base at V and 4 bases at J, with 12 bases in the middle. In germline, CDR1 is SQVTM, CDR2 ANQGSEA.